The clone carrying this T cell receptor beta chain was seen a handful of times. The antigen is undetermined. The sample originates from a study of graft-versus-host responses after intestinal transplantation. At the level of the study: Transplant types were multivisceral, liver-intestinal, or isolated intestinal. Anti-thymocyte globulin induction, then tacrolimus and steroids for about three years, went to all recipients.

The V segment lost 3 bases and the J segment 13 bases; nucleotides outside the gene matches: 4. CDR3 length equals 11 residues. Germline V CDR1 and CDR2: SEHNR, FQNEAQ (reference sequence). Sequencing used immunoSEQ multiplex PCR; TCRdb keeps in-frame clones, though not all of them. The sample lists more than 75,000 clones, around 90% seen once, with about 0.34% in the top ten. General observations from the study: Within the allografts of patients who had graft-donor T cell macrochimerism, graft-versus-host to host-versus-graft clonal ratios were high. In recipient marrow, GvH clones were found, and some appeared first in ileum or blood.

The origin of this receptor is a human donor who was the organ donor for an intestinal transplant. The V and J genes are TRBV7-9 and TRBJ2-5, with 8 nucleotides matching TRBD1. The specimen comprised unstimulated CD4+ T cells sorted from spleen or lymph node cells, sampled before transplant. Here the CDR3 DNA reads TGTGCCAGCAGCTTGGGGGACAGGAGGTACTTC. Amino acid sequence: CASSLGDRRYF.